This T cell receptor beta chain was captured by sequencing in a study of cytomegalovirus exposure and HLA in healthy donors. Study information: The study's early data release held some 85 million unique TCRs from HLA-typed donors.

CDR1 is SGHAT, CDR2 FQNNGV, per germline. Germline trimming cut 4 bases from V and 5 bases from J; bases unmatched to any gene: 11. This CDR3 is 15 amino acids long. Use of 60 Vbeta and 13 Jbeta primers characterized the PCR. Sequencing was performed with immunoSEQ multiplex PCR; in TCRdb, only in-frame clones are kept and a portion is missing. The table shows roughly 78,000 clones, with roughly 60% occurring only once. Healthy bone marrow donors made up the cohort. The sample was PBMCs. The genes are TRBV11-2 and TRBJ2-7; TRBD1 agrees at 7 bases. The origin of this receptor is a man aged 25-40 years in good health and CMV-seropositive. In DNA form, the CDR3 reads TGTGCCAGCAGCTCCCCCCGACAGGGTTCTGACGAGCAGTACTTC. Translation: CASSSPRQGSDEQYF.